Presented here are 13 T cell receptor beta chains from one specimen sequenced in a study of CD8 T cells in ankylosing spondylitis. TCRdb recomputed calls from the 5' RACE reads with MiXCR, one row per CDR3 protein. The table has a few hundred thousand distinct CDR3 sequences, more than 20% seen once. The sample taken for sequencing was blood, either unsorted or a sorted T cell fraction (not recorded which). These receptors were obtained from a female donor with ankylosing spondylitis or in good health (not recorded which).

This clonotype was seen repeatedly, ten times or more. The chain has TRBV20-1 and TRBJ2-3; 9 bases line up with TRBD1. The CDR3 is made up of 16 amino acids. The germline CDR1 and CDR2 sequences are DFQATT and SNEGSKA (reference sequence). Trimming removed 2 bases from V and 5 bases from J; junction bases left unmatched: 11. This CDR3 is CSARQATGQGRDTQYF. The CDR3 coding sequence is TGCAGTGCTAGACAGGCGACGGGACAGGGTAGAGATACGCAGTATTTT.

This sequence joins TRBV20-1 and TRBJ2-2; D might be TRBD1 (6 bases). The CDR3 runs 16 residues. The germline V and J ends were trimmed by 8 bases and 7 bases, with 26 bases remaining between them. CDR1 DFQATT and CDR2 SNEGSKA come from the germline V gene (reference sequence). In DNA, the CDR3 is TGCAGTATCACACCGTCTGGGGGAAGGGGGATCGGGGAGCTGTTTTTT. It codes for CSITPSGGRGIGELFF.

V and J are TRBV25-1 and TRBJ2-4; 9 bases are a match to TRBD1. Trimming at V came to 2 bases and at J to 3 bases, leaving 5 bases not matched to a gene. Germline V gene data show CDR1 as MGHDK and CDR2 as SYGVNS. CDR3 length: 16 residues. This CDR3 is CASSERVGQGKNIQYF. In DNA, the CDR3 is TGTGCCAGCAGTGAAAGGGTGGGACAGGGCAAAAACATTCAGTACTTC.

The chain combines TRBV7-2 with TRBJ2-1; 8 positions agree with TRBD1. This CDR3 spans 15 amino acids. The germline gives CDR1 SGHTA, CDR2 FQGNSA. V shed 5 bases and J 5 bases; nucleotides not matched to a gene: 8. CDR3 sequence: CASSPDRGRDNEQFF. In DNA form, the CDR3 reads TGTGCCAGCAGCCCCGACAGGGGCCGAGACAATGAGCAGTTCTTC.

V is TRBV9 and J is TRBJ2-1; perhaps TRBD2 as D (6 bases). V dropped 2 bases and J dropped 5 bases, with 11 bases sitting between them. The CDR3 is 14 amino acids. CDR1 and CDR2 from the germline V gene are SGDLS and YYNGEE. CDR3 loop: CASSVAGMDNEQFF. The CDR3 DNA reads TGTGCCAGCAGCGTGGCGGGAATGGACAATGAGCAGTTCTTC.

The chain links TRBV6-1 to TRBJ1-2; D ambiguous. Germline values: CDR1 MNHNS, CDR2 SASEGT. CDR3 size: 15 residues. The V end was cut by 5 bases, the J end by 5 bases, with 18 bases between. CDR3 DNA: TGTGCCAGCAGTCCCTCCCGGCTGGATATATATGGCTACACCTTC. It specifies CASSPSRLDIYGYTF.

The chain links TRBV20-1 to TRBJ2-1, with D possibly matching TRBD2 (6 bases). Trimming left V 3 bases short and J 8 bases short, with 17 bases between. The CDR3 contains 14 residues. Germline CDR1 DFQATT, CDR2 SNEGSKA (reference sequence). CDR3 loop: CSASRWEASDEQFF. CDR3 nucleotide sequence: TGCAGTGCTAGTAGGTGGGAGGCCAGTGATGAGCAGTTCTTC.

CDR3: CASSLRVARLQREGDTQYF. The CDR3 region has the DNA TGTGCCAGCAGCTTAAGGGTAGCGAGACTCCAAAGAGAGGGAGATACGCAGTATTTT. The V call is TRBV7-4, the J call TRBJ2-3; TRBD2 might be the D (5 bases). Between the trimmed V and J ends, which lost 2 bases and 5 bases, there was a span of 26 bases. The CDR3 runs 19 residues. In germline, CDR1 is SGHVT, CDR2 SQSDAQ.

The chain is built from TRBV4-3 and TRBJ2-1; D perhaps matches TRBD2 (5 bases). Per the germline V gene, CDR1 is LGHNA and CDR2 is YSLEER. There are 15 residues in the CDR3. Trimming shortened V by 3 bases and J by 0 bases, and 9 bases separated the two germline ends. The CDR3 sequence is CASSQDWSSYNEQFF. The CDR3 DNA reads TGCGCCAGCAGCCAGGACTGGAGCTCCTACAATGAGCAGTTCTTC.

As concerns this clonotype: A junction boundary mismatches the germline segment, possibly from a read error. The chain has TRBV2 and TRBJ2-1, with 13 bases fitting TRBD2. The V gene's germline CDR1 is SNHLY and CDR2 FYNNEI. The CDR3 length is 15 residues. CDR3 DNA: TGTGCCAGCAGGAAACTAGCGGGAGGGTACAATGCGCAGTTCTTC. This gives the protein CASRKLAGGYNAQFF.

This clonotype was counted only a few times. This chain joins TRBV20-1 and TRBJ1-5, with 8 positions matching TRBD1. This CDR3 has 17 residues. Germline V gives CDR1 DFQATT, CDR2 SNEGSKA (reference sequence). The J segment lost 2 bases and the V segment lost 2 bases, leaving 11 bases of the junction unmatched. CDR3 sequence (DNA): TGCAGTGCTAGATCGGGGAACAGGGGGATCGGCAATCAGCCCCAGCATTTT. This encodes CSARSGNRGIGNQPQHF.

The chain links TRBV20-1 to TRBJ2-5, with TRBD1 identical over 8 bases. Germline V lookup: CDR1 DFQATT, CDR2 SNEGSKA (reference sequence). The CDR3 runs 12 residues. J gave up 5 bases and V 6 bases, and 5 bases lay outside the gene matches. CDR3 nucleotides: TGCAGTGCGGTTACAGGGGGGGAGACCCAGTACTTC. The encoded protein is CSAVTGGETQYF.

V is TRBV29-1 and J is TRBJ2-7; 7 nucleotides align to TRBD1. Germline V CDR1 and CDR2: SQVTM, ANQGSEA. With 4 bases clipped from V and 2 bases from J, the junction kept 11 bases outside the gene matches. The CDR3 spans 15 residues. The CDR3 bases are TGCAGCGTTGGAACCGACAGGGTAGGGCCCTACGAGCAGTACTTC. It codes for CSVGTDRVGPYEQYF.